This T cell receptor beta chain was documented in a study of CD8+CD57+ T cells in acquired aplastic anemia. CDR1 and CDR2 from the germline V gene are MGHRA and YSYEKL. The CDR3 is 15 residues long. The ends lost 3 bases at V and 2 bases at J; junction bases unmatched: 6. The sequenced patients had an expansion of CD8+CD57+ cells seen by flow cytometry. Each patient carried a diagnosis of severe acquired aplastic anemia. Blood sampling was performed on the patients, and none of them had received therapy by then. Genomic DNA served as template for TCR beta VDJ and CDR3 profiling. One entry per CDR3 protein results from TCRdb running MiXCR on the reads. Among 200,000 to 300,000 distinct CDR3 sequences listed, less than 85% were seen once.

The rearrangement links TRBV4-1 to TRBJ1-1; 7 bases are a match to TRBD1. The specimen was sorted CD4+, CD8+, or CD8+CD57+ T cells (not recorded which) from PBMCs. This receptor was taken from a human donor with aplastic anemia. CDR3 DNA sequence: TGCGCCAGCAGCCAGGAAGGGACAGTAAACACTGAAGCTTTCTTT. It is translated as CASSQEGTVNTEAFF.